These 21 T cell receptor beta chains came from one sample sequenced in a study of regulatory T cells in long-lasting Graves disease. Documented time point: newly diagnosed GD, antithyroid drugs for less than 3 months. Construction of the TCR library relied on RNA isolated from PBMCs. With iRepertoire HTBI primers and Arm-PCR of CDR3 regions, TCR beta libraries were built. TCRdb ran MiXCR on the multiplex PCR reads and lists one entry per CDR3 protein. The sample carries 450,000 to 700,000 distinct CDR3 sequences, roughly 12% recorded once. The sample was also reused in another study, on T cells in Graves' hyperthyroidism and ophthalmopathy.

The sequenced sample was peripheral blood mononuclear cells (PBMCs), obtained at new diagnosis, from a patient treated with antithyroid drugs. The receptors were sampled from a man in his thirties or forties with Graves disease.

The J gene is TRBJ2-3, the V gene TRBV6-1; 7 bases fit TRBD1. V trimming: 6 bases; J trimming: 1 base; junction bases outside the gene matches: 10. Germline CDR1 and CDR2: MNHNS and SASEGT. The CDR3 contains 16 residues. The CDR3 loop reads CASRPDEGAGTDTQYF. The CDR3 DNA sequence: TGTGCCAGCAGACCGGACGAGGGGGCCGGCACAGATACGCAGTATTTT.

This clonotype was recorded at least ten times. The CDR3 is CAISELAGMNTGELFF. The CDR3 coding sequence is TGTGCCATCAGTGAACTAGCGGGAATGAACACCGGGGAGCTGTTTTTT. The chain carries TRBV10-3 and TRBJ2-2, with TRBD2 matching over 10 bases. J lost 1 base, V lost 3 bases, and 2 bases had no gene match. The CDR3 runs 16 residues. Germline CDR1 is ENHRY and CDR2 is SYGVKD.

This clonotype was detected many times. V usage is TRBV29-1 and J usage is TRBJ1-1; D is possibly TRBD1 (6 bases). V lost 6 bases and J lost 7, with 21 bases in between. CDR1 is SQVTM and CDR2 is ANQGSEA in the germline V gene. The CDR3 is 14 residues long. CDR3 in DNA: TGCAGCGTGGAGGGGACAAGGCACAGCGATGAAGCTTTCTTT. This codes for CSVEGTRHSDEAFF.

The chain has TRBV3-1 and TRBJ1-4; 9 bases align to TRBD1. V shed 4 bases, J shed 6 bases, and the junction held 3 bases outside the gene matches. The CDR3 is 14 amino acids. Germline CDR1 LGHDT, CDR2 YNNKEL (reference sequence). The CDR3 DNA sequence: TGTGCCAGCAGCCGCGGGACAGGGTATGAAAAACTGTTTTTT. Translated, it gives CASSRGTGYEKLFF.

The chain employs TRBV20-1 and TRBJ2-3; TRBD2 aligns across 8 bases. The V gene's germline CDR1 is DFQATT and CDR2 SNEGSKA (reference sequence). The CDR3 is made up of 14 amino acids. J was trimmed by 5 bases and V by 6 bases; bases with no gene match: 10. Written as DNA, the CDR3 is TGCAGTGCCGGGGCTAGCGGGCGCAAAGATACGCAGTATTTT. Its protein is CSAGASGRKDTQYF.

J is TRBJ2-5 and V is TRBV2, with 14 bases lining up with TRBD2. Germline CDR1 reads SNHLY; CDR2 reads FYNNEI. Trimming took 4 bases from V and 5 from J; bases not matched to a gene: 3. CDR3 length: 15 amino acids. This CDR3 is CASSVGLAGEETQYF. The CDR3, as DNA: TGTGCCAGCAGTGTGGGACTAGCGGGAGAGGAGACCCAGTACTTC.

The chain joins TRBV6-1 to TRBJ2-1; the D gene is possibly TRBD2 (6 bases). In germline, CDR1 is MNHNS, CDR2 SASEGT. V dropped 5 bases and J dropped 8 bases, with 19 bases sitting between them. The CDR3 totals 15 residues. The CDR3 region has the DNA TGTGCCAGCAGTACCGGGACTCACCAAATCCATGAGCAGTTCTTC. Translation gives CASSTGTHQIHEQFF.

This clonotype was detected many times. V is TRBV5-6 and J is TRBJ1-2; D unresolved. The CDR3 length is 12 residues. V was shortened by 2 bases and J by 4 bases, with 6 bases between the two germline ends. Germline CDR1 reads SGHDT; CDR2 reads YYEEEE. CDR3 sequence: CASSFWGYGYTF. The CDR3 DNA sequence: TGTGCCAGCAGCTTTTGGGGCTATGGCTACACCTTC. Looking up the rest from reference TRBV5-6 and TRBJ1-2 gives the full variable domain: DAGVTQSPTHLIKTRGQQVTLRCSPKSGHDTVSWYQQALGQGPQFIFQYYEEEERQRGNFPDRFSGHQFPNYSSELNVNALLLGDSALYLCASSFWGYGYTFGSGTRLTVV.

In regard to this clonotype: A much larger clone sits a single nucleotide away, making a read error possible. This chain connects TRBV12-3 or TRBV12-4 to TRBJ2-1, with D perhaps assigned TRBD1 or TRBD2 (5 bases each). This CDR3 comprises 14 residues. The CDR3: CASSFGAENNKQFF. The CDR3 DNA follows: TGTGCCAGCAGTTTCGGGGCAGAGAACAATAAGCAGTTCTTC.

This clonotype occurred many times. The CDR3 here is CASSLRENEKLFF. Here the CDR3 DNA reads TGTGCCAGCAGTTTGCGGGAAAATGAAAAACTGTTTTTT. The chain recombines TRBV12-3 or TRBV12-4 with TRBJ1-4; no clear D gene. Trimming cost V 3 bases and J 5 bases, with 7 bases left between them. The CDR3 length is 13 residues.

This clonotype has ten or more counts. The junction does not match germline at one end; this may be a read error. The chain carries TRBV2 and TRBJ2-5; D not certain. In germline, CDR1 is SNHLY, CDR2 FYNNEI. This CDR3 is built from 10 residues. CDR3 region: CASREETQYF. The CDR3 DNA reads TGTGCCAGCAGAGAAGAGACCCAGTACTTC.

This chain connects TRBV30 to TRBJ1-1; the match to TRBD1 covers 7 bases. The ends lost 2 bases at V and 1 base at J; junction bases unmatched: 4. CDR1 and CDR2 (germline): GTSNPN, SVGIG (reference sequence). This CDR3 is built from 14 residues. This CDR3 is CAWSSAGGNTEAFF. The CDR3 DNA sequence: TGTGCCTGGAGTAGTGCAGGGGGGAACACTGAAGCTTTCTTT.

In this sample, this clonotype turned up many times. The V call is TRBV6-1, the J call TRBJ2-7; a weak D match, TRBD1 (5 bases). CDR1 is MNHNS and CDR2 is SASEGT in the germline V gene. V gave up 4 bases and J gave up 3 bases, with 7 bases separating them. The CDR3 has 12 amino acids. CDR3 in DNA: TGTGCCAGCAGTGGACAGATCTACGAGCAGTACTTC. Amino acids: CASSGQIYEQYF.

This clonotype was seen many times. V gene TRBV29-1 combines with J gene TRBJ1-5, with 9 positions matching TRBD1. Trimming cost V 7 bases and J 5 bases; bases outside gene matches: 9. Germline values: CDR1 SQVTM, CDR2 ANQGSEA. This CDR3 is built from 14 residues. CDR3: CSAGTGKLDQPQHF. The CDR3 region has the DNA TGCAGCGCCGGGACAGGGAAGTTGGATCAGCCCCAGCATTTT.

In regard to this clonotype: Being one base from a much bigger clone, this may be a read error. V is TRBV6-1 and J is TRBJ1-1; 7 bases agree with TRBD1. The V gene end was trimmed by 6 bases and the J gene end by 7 bases; junction bases not matched to a gene: 5. The germline gives CDR1 MNHNS, CDR2 SASEGT. The CDR3 is made up of 12 amino acids. This chain's CDR3 is CASRPGQDEAFF. The DNA of the CDR3 is TGTGCCAGCAGACCCGGACAGGATGAAGCTTTCTTT.

A word on this clonotype: A read error may be the cause here, since a much bigger clone is one base away. The genes are TRBV7-9 and TRBJ1-1; no firm D call. Germline CDR1 and CDR2: SEHNR and FQNEAQ (reference sequence). This CDR3 contains 14 residues. The CDR3 sequence: CASSLGYTVTEASF. The CDR3 DNA follows: TGTGCCAGCAGCTTAGGGTACACTGTCACTGAAGCTTCCTTT.

This clonotype was counted at least ten times. The rearrangement links TRBV2 to TRBJ2-5, with 7 bases lining up with TRBD2. CDR3 length equals 14 residues. The V gene end was trimmed by 6 bases and the J gene end by 5 bases; junction bases not matched to a gene: 9. From germline, CDR1 is SNHLY and CDR2 FYNNEI. This CDR3 reads CASRKDLAEETQYF. CDR3 bases: TGTGCCAGCAGGAAGGATCTAGCGGAGGAGACCCAGTACTTC.

This clonotype was counted at least ten times. J is TRBJ1-2 and V is TRBV20-1; 7 bases are shared with TRBD1. The CDR3 spans 14 residues. From germline, CDR1 is DFQATT and CDR2 SNEGSKA (reference sequence). After removal of 0 bases from V and 3 bases from J, the junction contained 4 bases not matched to a gene. CDR3 nucleotides: TGCAGTGCTAGAGATACTGACAGGGACTATGGCTACACCTTC. This translates into CSARDTDRDYGYTF.

This clonotype was counted between two and nine times. DNA of the CDR3: TGTGCCATAACCGGGACGAACTATGGCTACACCTTC. Amino acids: CAITGTNYGYTF. This rearrangement joins TRBV2 to TRBJ1-2; tentative D call: TRBD1 (5 bases). V gave up 10 bases and J gave up 2 bases, with 11 bases separating them. Germline values: CDR1 SNHLY, CDR2 FYNNEI. This CDR3 contains 12 residues.

This clonotype was counted ten times or more. The chain carries TRBV2 and TRBJ2-1; D ambiguous. Trimming pared 7 bases from V and 4 bases from J, leaving 14 bases between. CDR3 length: 14 residues. The germline V gene encodes CDR1 SNHLY and CDR2 FYNNEI. CDR3 DNA sequence: TGTGCCAGCAAGGCTGCACGGAAGTACAATGAGCAGTTCTTC. As protein: CASKAARKYNEQFF.

The chain is built from TRBV29-1 and TRBJ2-3; D is unclear. Germline V lookup: CDR1 SQVTM, CDR2 ANQGSEA. The germline V and J ends were trimmed by 6 bases and 2 bases, with 12 bases remaining between them. The CDR3 loop spans 13 amino acids. CDR3 bases: TGCAGCGTAGGGATAAGGGCCACAGATACGCAGTATTTT. This codes for CSVGIRATDTQYF.